This T cell receptor beta chain appears in the sequencing data of a study of control samples from healthy donors and cancer patients. The table came from immunoSEQ multiplex PCR; TCRdb's copy has only in-frame clones and leaves some out. The sample shows roughly 450,000 clones, 90% of them seen only once. Looked up from germline, CDR1 is MNHEY and CDR2 is SVGEGT. The CDR3 totals 16 residues. V shed 0 bases and J 7 bases; nucleotides not matched to a gene: 1. This sequence was found in a man in his forties with head and neck cancer. The chain carries TRBV6-2 or TRBV6-3 and TRBJ2-1; 15 bases map to TRBD2. The specimen sequenced was PBMCs. CDR3 sequence: CASSYSGLAGGNEQFF. The CDR3 nucleotides read TGTGCCAGCAGTTACTCGGGACTAGCGGGGGGAAATGAGCAGTTCTTC.